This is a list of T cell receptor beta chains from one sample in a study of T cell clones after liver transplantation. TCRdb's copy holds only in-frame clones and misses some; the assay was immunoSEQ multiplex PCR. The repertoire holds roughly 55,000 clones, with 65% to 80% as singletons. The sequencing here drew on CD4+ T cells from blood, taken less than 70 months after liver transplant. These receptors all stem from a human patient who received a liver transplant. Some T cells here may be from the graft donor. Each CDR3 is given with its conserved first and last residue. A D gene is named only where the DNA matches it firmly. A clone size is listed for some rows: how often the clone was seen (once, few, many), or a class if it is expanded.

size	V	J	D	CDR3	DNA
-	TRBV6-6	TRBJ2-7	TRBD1	CATRGTGEGEQYF	TGTGCCACCAGGGGGACAGGGGAGGGTGAGCAGTACTTC
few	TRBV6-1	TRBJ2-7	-	CASIPMGLDEQYF	TGTGCCTCCATCCCGATGGGGCTGGACGAGCAGTACTTC
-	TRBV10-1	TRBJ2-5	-	CARGRGRETQYF	TGCGCCAGAGGACGGGGGAGGGAGACCCAGTACTTC
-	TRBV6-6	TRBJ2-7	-	CASSPSGTGPYEQYF	TGTGCCAGCAGTCCCTCCGGGACGGGGCCCTACGAGCAGTACTTC
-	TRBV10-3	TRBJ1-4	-	CAISEDRGRDEKLFF	TGTGCCATCAGTGAAGATAGGGGCAGGGATGAAAAACTGTTTTTT
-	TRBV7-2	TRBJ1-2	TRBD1	CASSYDRGSSSYTF	TGTGCCAGCAGCTACGACAGGGGATCCTCGAGCTACACCTTC
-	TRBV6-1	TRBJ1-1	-	CASSSYRNTEAFF	TGTGCCAGCAGTTCCTACAGGAACACTGAAGCTTTCTTT
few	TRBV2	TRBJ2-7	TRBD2	CASSTGTRTSEQYF	TGTGCCAGCAGTACCGGGACTAGAACCTCCGAGCAGTACTTC
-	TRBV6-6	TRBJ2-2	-	CASTRDPQVTGELFF	TGTGCCAGCACACGGGACCCCCAGGTCACCGGGGAGCTGTTTTTT
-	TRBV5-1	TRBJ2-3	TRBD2	CASSDPSRRGGKNTQYF	TGCGCCAGCAGCGACCCTTCGAGGCGGGGGGGCAAAAATACGCAGTATTTT
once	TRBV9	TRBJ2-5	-	CASSDGGLETQYF	TGTGCCAGCAGCGACGGGGGCCTAGAGACCCAGTACTTC
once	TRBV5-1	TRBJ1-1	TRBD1	CASSSGQGVYTEAFF	TGCGCCAGCAGCTCCGGACAGGGGGTTTACACTGAAGCTTTCTTT
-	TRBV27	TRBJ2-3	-	CASSRTSGTDTQYF	TGTGCCAGCAGCCGAACATCAGGGACAGATACGCAGTATTTT
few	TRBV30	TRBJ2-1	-	CAWSAPGPREQFF	TGTGCCTGGAGTGCCCCGGGACCTCGCGAGCAGTTCTTC
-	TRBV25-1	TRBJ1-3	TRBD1	CASRTGGGNTIYF	TGTGCCAGCAGGACAGGGGGCGGAAACACCATATATTTT
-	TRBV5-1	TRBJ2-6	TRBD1	CASSWTGGGGANVLTF	TGCGCCAGCAGCTGGACAGGGGGCGGTGGGGCCAACGTCCTGACTTTC
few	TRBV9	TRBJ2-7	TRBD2	CASSVVTSGVGEQYF	TGTGCCAGCAGCGTAGTAACTAGCGGGGTGGGAGAGCAGTACTTC
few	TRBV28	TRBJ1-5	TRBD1	CASSLSQGAGQPQHF	TGTGCCAGCAGTTTAAGTCAGGGGGCGGGTCAGCCCCAGCATTTT
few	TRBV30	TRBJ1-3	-	CAWSSTGGSGNTIYF	TGTGCCTGGAGTTCGACTGGGGGCTCTGGAAACACCATATATTTT
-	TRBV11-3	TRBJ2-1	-	CASSLSQHNEQFF	TGTGCCAGCAGCTTGTCACAACACAATGAGCAGTTCTTC
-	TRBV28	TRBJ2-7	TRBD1	CASSLSGTGGLEQYF	TGTGCCAGCAGTTTAAGCGGGACAGGGGGCCTCGAGCAGTACTTC
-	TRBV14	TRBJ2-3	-	CASSLTLSTDTQYF	TGTGCCAGCAGCCTAACTTTAAGCACAGATACGCAGTATTTT
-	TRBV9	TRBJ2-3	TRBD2	CASSATYRLAGGTDTQYF	TGTGCCAGCAGTGCCACATACCGACTAGCGGGGGGCACAGATACGCAGTATTTT
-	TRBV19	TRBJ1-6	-	CASSPARGRGSPLHF	TGTGCCAGTAGTCCCGCGAGGGGTCGGGGATCACCCCTCCACTTT
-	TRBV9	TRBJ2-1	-	CASSVDPHNEQFF	TGTGCCAGCAGCGTTGACCCCCACAATGAGCAGTTCTTC
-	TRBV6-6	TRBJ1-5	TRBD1	CASGDRNQPQHF	TGTGCCAGCGGGGACAGGAATCAGCCCCAGCATTTT
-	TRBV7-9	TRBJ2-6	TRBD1	CASRGQGLSGANVLTF	TGTGCCAGCAGGGGACAGGGTCTCTCTGGGGCCAACGTCCTGACTTTC
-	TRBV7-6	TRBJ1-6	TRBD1	CASSFGTGDNSPLHF	TGTGCCAGCAGCTTTGGGACAGGGGATAATTCACCCCTCCACTTT
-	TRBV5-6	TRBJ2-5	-	CASSLVSGGTETQYF	TGTGCCAGCAGCTTGGTCAGCGGAGGGACGGAGACCCAGTACTTC
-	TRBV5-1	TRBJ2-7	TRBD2	CASSVGLAGAFSYEQYF	TGCGCCAGCAGCGTCGGACTAGCGGGGGCTTTCTCCTACGAGCAGTACTTC
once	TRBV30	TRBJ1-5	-	CAWSGAGQPQHF	TGTGCCTGGAGCGGGGCCGGTCAGCCCCAGCATTTT
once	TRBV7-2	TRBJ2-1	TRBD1	CASAGTEQRRRSYNEQFF	TGTGCCAGCGCCGGGACAGAACAAAGGCGGCGCTCCTACAATGAGCAGTTCTTC
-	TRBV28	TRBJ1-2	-	CASSPQGVYGYTF	TGTGCCAGCAGCCCGCAGGGCGTATATGGCTACACCTTC
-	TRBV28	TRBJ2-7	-	CASSFSIGPYEQYF	TGTGCCAGCAGTTTTTCGATCGGGCCCTACGAGCAGTACTTC
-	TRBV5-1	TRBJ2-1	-	CASSLDDSNEQFF	TGCGCCAGCAGCTTGGATGACAGCAATGAGCAGTTCTTC
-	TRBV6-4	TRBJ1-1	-	CASSLYRNTEAFF	TGTGCCAGCAGCCTTTACAGGAACACTGAAGCTTTCTTT
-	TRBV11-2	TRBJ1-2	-	CASIPVTGYSGYTF	TGTGCCAGCATCCCCGTAACGGGTTATAGTGGCTACACCTTC
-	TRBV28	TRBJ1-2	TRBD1	CASSSPGGTGPSRNGYTF	TGTGCCAGCAGTTCTCCGGGGGGGACAGGGCCTAGCCGAAATGGCTACACCTTC
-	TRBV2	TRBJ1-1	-	CASSEGTVNTEAFF	TGTGCCAGCAGTGAAGGGACGGTGAACACTGAAGCTTTCTTT
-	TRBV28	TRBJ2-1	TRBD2	CASSRTSGGHNEQFF	TGTGCCAGCAGCAGGACTAGCGGGGGGCACAATGAGCAGTTCTTC
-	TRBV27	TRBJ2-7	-	CASSLSGLGSKAYEQYF	TGTGCCAGCAGTTTATCGGGCTTAGGCTCAAAGGCTTACGAGCAGTACTTC
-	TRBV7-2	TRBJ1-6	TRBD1	CASSQRGQAVNSPLHF	TGTGCCAGCAGCCAACGGGGACAGGCGGTGAATTCACCCCTCCACTTT
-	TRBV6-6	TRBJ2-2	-	CASCYVAGKNGELFF	TGTGCCAGCTGTTATGTTGCGGGGAAAAACGGGGAGCTGTTTTTT
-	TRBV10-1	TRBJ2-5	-	CASSEGSSVPPETQYF	TGCGCCAGCAGTGAGGGATCCTCCGTCCCGCCGGAGACCCAGTACTTC
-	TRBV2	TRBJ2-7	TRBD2	CASSEITSGGTSYEQYF	TGTGCCAGCAGTGAGATAACTAGCGGGGGGACCTCCTACGAGCAGTACTTC
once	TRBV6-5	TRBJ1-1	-	CASSYSGRGTEAFF	TGTGCCAGCAGTTACTCGGGCAGGGGCACTGAAGCTTTCTTT